The entry below describes one T cell receptor (beta chain). Its antigen is still unknown. The sample originates from a study of CD8+ T cells in alopecia areata. Study outcomes and limitations: Amid tofacitinib therapy, many expanded lesional clones stayed present in scalp and blood. Alopecia totalis/universalis scalp especially showed more expanded CD8+ clones than normal scalp. As there was one nonresponder, how baseline CD8+ expansion relates to response remains uncertain.

The sequencing template was cDNA reverse transcribed from extracted RNA. The assay was immunoSEQ multiplex PCR, and TCRdb's table has in-frame clones only and misses some. The profile shows over 150,000 clones, approximately 60% of them singletons. The germline V gene has CDR1 MNHNY and CDR2 SVGAGI (reference sequence). This CDR3 spans 15 amino acids. The junction had 7 bases not matched to a gene; V was cut back by 5 bases and J by 5 bases. Treatment described: oral pan-JAK inhibitor, 5-10 mg twice daily. Those with alopecia areata gave lesional scalp punch biopsies and peripheral blood. This receptor was obtained from a human donor with alopecia areata. The sequenced sample was CD4+ T cells sorted from blood, obtained at week 24, from a patient treated with tofacitinib. This chain uses TRBV6-6 with TRBJ1-5, with 9 positions matching TRBD1. The CDR3 spells CASSNQDRGDQPQHF. DNA for the CDR3: TGTGCCAGCAGTAACCAGGACAGGGGTGATCAGCCCCAGCATTTT.